This note documents a single TCR beta chain sequence. The sample is drawn from a study of follicular helper T cells after annual influenza vaccination. The V and J ends lost 4 bases and 6 bases respectively, with 13 bases between them. The CDR3 is 14 residues long. The germline gives CDR1 SGHRS, CDR2 YFSETQ. The time point was: 2014-2015 season, 7 days after vaccination. Sorted blood CD4 subsets were sequenced before and after adults received seasonal inactivated influenza vaccine. Survey level resolution was used for TCRB sequencing. This table comes from immunoSEQ multiplex PCR, and its TCRdb copy is limited to in-frame clones, with some not included. The data show approximately 9,000 clones, approximately 78% seen once.

The sample consisted of CXCR5+ CD38- circulating T follicular helper cells from blood, taken 7 days after influenza vaccination. Subset described: circulating Tfh, non-naive CD4+CXCR5+PD-1+ (ICOS+CD38+ or ICOS-CD38-). This chain links TRBV5-1 with TRBJ2-2; D is perhaps TRBD1 (6 bases). The source is an adult who received the influenza vaccine. CDR3: CASSPLQGPGELFF. The CDR3 nucleotides read TGCGCCAGCAGCCCGTTACAGGGCCCCGGGGAGCTGTTTTTT.